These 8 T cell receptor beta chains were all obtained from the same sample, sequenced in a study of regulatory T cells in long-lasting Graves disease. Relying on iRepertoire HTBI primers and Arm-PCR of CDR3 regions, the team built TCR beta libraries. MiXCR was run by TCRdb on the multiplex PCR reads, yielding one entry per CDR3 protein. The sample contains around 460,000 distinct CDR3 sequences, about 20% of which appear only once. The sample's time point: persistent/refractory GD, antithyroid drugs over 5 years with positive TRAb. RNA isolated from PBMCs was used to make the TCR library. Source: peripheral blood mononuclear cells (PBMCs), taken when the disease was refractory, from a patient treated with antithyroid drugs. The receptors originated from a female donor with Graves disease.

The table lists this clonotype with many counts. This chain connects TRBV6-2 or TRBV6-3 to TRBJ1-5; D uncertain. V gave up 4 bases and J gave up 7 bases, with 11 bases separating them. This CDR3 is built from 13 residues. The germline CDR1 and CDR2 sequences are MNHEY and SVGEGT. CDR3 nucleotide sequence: TGTGCCAGCAGTTCAAGGATCTACCAGCCCCAGCATTTT. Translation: CASSSRIYQPQHF.

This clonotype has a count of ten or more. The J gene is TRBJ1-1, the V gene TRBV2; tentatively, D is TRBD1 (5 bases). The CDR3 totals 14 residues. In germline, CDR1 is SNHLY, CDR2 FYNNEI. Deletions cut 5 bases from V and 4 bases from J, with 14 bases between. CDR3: CASSFQGVPTEAFF. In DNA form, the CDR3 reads TGTGCCAGCAGTTTCCAGGGAGTCCCCACTGAAGCTTTCTTT.

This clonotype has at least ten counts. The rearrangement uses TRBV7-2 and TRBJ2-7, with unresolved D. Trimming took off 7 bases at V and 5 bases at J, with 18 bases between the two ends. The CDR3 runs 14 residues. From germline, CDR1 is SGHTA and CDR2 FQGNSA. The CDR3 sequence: CASMVDWARDEQYF. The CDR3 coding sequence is TGTGCCAGCATGGTCGACTGGGCCCGGGACGAGCAGTACTTC.

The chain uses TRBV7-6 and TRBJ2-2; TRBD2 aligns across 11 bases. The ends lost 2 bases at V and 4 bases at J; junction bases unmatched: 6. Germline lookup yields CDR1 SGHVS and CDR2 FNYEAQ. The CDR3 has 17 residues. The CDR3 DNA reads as TGTGCCAGCAGCTTACCACTAGCGGGAGAGGGCACCGGGGAGCTGTTTTTT. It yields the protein CASSLPLAGEGTGELFF.

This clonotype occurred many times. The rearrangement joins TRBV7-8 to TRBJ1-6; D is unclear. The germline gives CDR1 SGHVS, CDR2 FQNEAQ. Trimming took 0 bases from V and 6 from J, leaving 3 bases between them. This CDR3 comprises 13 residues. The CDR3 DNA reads TGTGCCAGCAGCTTAGCCGCTAATTCACCCCTCCACTTT. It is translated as CASSLAANSPLHF.

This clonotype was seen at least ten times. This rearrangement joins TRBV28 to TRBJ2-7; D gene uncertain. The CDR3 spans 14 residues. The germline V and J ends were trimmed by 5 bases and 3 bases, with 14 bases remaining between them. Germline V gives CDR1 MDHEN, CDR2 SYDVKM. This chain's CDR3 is CASSPGPELYEQYF. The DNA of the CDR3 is TGTGCCAGCAGTCCCGGCCCGGAGCTCTACGAGCAGTACTTC.

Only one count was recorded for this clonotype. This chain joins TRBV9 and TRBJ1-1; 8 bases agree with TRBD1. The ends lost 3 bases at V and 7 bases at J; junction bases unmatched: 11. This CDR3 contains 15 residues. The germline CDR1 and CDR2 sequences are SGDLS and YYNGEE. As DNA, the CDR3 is TGTGCCAGCAGCGAACCGACAGGGGCCGGCTTTGAAGCTTTCTTT. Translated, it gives CASSEPTGAGFEAFF.

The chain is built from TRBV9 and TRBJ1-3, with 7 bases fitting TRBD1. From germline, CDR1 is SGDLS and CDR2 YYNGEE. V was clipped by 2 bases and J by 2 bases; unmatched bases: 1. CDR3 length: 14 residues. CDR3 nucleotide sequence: TGTGCCAGCAGCGTTGGGACAGCTGGAAACACCATATATTTT. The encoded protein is CASSVGTAGNTIYF.